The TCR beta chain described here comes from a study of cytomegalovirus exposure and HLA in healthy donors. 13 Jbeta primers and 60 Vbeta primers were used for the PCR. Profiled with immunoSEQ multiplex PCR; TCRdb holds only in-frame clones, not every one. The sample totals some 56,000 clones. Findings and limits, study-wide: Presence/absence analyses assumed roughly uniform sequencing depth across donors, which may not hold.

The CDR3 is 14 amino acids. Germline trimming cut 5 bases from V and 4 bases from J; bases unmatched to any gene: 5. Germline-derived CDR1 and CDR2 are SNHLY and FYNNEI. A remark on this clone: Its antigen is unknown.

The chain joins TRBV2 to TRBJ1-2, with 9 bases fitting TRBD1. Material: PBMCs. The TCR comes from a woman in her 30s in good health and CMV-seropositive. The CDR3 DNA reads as TGTGCCAGCAGTTCCCCGGACAGGGGCTATGGCTACACCTTC. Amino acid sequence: CASSSPDRGYGYTF.